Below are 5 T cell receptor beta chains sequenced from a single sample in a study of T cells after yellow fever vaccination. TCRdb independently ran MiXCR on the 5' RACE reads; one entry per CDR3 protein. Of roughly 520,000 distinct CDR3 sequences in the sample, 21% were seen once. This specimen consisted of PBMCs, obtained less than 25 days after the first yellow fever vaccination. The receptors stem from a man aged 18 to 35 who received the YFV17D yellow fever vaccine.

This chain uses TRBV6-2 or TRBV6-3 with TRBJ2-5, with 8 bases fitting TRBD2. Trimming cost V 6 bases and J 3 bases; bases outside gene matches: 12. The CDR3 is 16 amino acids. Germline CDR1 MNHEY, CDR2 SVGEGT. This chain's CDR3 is CASSFSNDGGEETQYF. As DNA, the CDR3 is TGTGCCAGCAGCTTCTCCAACGACGGGGGGGAAGAGACCCAGTACTTC.

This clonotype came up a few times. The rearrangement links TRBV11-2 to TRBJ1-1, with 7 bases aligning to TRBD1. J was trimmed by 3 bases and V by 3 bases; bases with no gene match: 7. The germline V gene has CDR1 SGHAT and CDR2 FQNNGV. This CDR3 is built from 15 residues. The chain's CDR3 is CASSFARGKDTEAFF. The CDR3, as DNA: TGTGCCAGCAGCTTCGCCAGGGGGAAGGACACTGAAGCTTTCTTT. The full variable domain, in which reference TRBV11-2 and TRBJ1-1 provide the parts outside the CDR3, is EAGVAQSPRYKIIEKRQSVAFWCNPISGHATLYWYQQILGQGPKLLIQFQNNGVVDDSQLPKDRFSAERLKGVDSTLKIQPAKLEDSAVYLCASSFARGKDTEAFFGQGTRLTVV.

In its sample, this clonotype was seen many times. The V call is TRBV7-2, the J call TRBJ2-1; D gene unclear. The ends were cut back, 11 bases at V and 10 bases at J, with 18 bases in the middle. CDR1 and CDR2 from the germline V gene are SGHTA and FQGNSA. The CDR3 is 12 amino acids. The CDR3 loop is CAGSGPQAEQFF. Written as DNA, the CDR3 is TGTGCCGGATCCGGGCCCCAGGCCGAGCAGTTCTTC.

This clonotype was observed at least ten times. CDR3 loop: CSARDWGGDLYGYTF. The CDR3 DNA is TGCAGTGCTAGAGATTGGGGCGGAGACCTCTATGGCTACACCTTC. The chain employs TRBV20-1 and TRBJ1-2; D possibly corresponds to TRBD1 (5 bases). This CDR3 is 15 amino acids long. Trimming took 0 bases from V and 4 from J, leaving 15 bases between them. Germline assignment: CDR1 DFQATT and CDR2 SNEGSKA (reference sequence).

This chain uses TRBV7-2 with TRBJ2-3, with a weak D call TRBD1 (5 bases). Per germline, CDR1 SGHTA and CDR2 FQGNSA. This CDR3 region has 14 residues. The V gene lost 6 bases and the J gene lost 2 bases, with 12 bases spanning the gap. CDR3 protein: CASRPSGITDTQYF. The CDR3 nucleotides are TGTGCCAGCAGACCCTCAGGGATCACAGATACGCAGTATTTT.